These 30 T cell receptor beta chains were sequenced from one sample in a study of OX40 agonist ivuxolimab in advanced cancers. Here immunoSEQ multiplex PCR was the method, and the copy in TCRdb shows in-frame clones only, minus some. The data hold roughly 35,000 clones, with 81% observed a single time. The specimen comprised CD4+ or CD8+ T cells sorted from blood, sampled in a trial of the OX40 agonist ivuxolimab. The receptors come from an adult with an advanced solid tumor such as melanoma, head and neck, liver or kidney cancer.

This chain uses TRBV2 with TRBJ2-3, with TRBD2 matching 12 bases. This CDR3 comprises 14 residues. V was pared by 4 bases and J by 6 bases, with 2 bases of the junction left unmatched. Germline CDR1 SNHLY, CDR2 FYNNEI. The CDR3 here is CASSVLAGGDTQYF. CDR3 sequence (DNA): TGTGCCAGCAGTGTCCTAGCGGGAGGGGATACGCAGTATTTT.

This clone was picked up a small number of times. J is TRBJ2-3 and V is TRBV15; TRBD1 might be the D (6 bases). Germline V CDR1 and CDR2: LNHNV, YYDKDF (reference sequence). Trimming cost V 1 base and J 3 bases, with 14 bases left between them. CDR3 length equals 16 residues. The CDR3 DNA reads as TGTGCCACCAGCAGAGCCAGGGGCGGATCAACAGATACGCAGTATTTT. Protein: CATSRARGGSTDTQYF.

The rearrangement uses TRBV18 and TRBJ2-5; D is perhaps TRBD2 (6 bases). Near its end, the DNA agrees better with TRBJ2-7, so the J call may be wrong. Germline V gives CDR1 KGHSH, CDR2 LQKENI. The CDR3 runs to 16 residues. The DNA for the CDR3 is TGTGCCAGCTCAATACTACCGGGACTCCGAACCTACGAGCAGTACTTC. Translating it yields CASSILPGLRTYEQYF.

The rearrangement links TRBV30 to TRBJ1-2; TRBD1 might be the D (5 bases). Trimming left V 1 base short and J 12 bases short, with 12 bases between. This CDR3 comprises 11 residues. The germline gives CDR1 GTSNPN, CDR2 SVGIG (reference sequence). The CDR3: CAWSGGGAHTF. DNA for the CDR3: TGTGCCTGGAGTGGGGGGGGTGCCCACACCTTC.

This chain uses TRBV10-3 with TRBJ2-1; maybe TRBD1 (5 bases). The germline V gene has CDR1 ENHRY and CDR2 SYGVKD. The CDR3 extends over 13 amino acids. Deletions cut 3 bases from V and 10 bases from J, with 13 bases between. The CDR3 DNA reads as TGTGCCATCAGTGAAGATTGGGGCGAAGAGCAGTTCTTC. It codes for CAISEDWGEEQFF.

This chain joins TRBV5-1 and TRBJ2-1; D may be TRBD1 (6 bases). V was cut by 3 bases and J by 12 bases, with 22 bases left in between. Germline V gene data show CDR1 as SGHRS and CDR2 as YFSETQ. The CDR3 covers 15 residues. The CDR3 here is CASSSQGPRGFGQFF. Written as DNA, the CDR3 is TGCGCCAGCAGCTCCCAGGGGCCGAGGGGGTTTGGGCAGTTCTTC.

The chain recombines TRBV2 with TRBJ2-7; D possibly corresponds to TRBD1 (5 bases). The CDR3 runs to 12 residues. V was clipped by 5 bases and J by 2 bases, with 7 bases between them. Germline V gene sequence: CDR1 SNHLY, CDR2 FYNNEI. The CDR3 DNA follows: TGTGCCAGCAGTCGACAGACCTACGAGCAGTACTTC. This gives the protein CASSRQTYEQYF.

This clone was seen only a few times. The chain is built from TRBV18 and TRBJ1-1; D might be TRBD1 (5 bases). Germline V gene lookup returns CDR1 KGHSH and CDR2 LQKENI. Trimming removed 3 bases from V and 3 bases from J, with 8 bases in between. The CDR3 loop spans 13 amino acids. This chain's CDR3 is CASSPDSHTEAFF. The CDR3 nucleotides read TGTGCCAGCTCACCCGACAGCCACACTGAAGCTTTCTTT.

The rearrangement uses TRBV30 and TRBJ2-5; D may be TRBD2 (5 bases). The CDR3 consists of 12 residues. Deletions cut 4 bases from V and 7 bases from J, with 13 bases between. The germline V gene encodes CDR1 GTSNPN and CDR2 SVGIG (reference sequence). The CDR3 loop reads CAWTSLRGTQYF. The CDR3 DNA follows: TGTGCCTGGACCTCACTTCGGGGGACCCAGTACTTC.

This chain links TRBV28 with TRBJ2-7; weak D call: TRBD1 (6 bases). V was pared by 6 bases and J by 3 bases, with 15 bases between. The CDR3 is 14 amino acids. From germline, CDR1 is MDHEN and CDR2 SYDVKM. CDR3 sequence reads: CASRTGTRVYEQYF. The DNA of the CDR3 is TGTGCCAGCAGAACAGGGACGCGCGTCTACGAGCAGTACTTC.

This chain links TRBV27 with TRBJ2-6, with D perhaps TRBD1 or TRBD2 (6 bases each). V was clipped by 3 bases and J by 4 bases, with 16 bases between them. Germline CDR1 MNHEY, CDR2 SMNVEV (reference sequence). The CDR3 is 17 amino acids. CDR3 loop: CASSFVPGGPGANVLTF. In DNA form, the CDR3 reads TGTGCCAGCAGTTTCGTCCCCGGGGGCCCCGGGGCCAACGTCCTGACTTTC.

The rearrangement joins TRBV7-8 to TRBJ2-1, with a possible D match to TRBD1 (6 bases). The CDR3 covers 16 residues. Germline V gene lookup returns CDR1 SGHVS and CDR2 FQNEAQ. Trimming took off 4 bases at V and 1 base at J, with 14 bases between the two ends. The CDR3: CASSSSGAPSYNEQFF. The CDR3 DNA is TGTGCCAGCAGCTCGTCAGGGGCGCCATCCTACAATGAGCAGTTCTTC.

The chain links TRBV18 to TRBJ2-7; 9 bases fit TRBD1. CDR1 is KGHSH and CDR2 is LQKENI in the germline V gene. This CDR3 spans 15 amino acids. Trimming at V came to 1 base and at J to 7 bases, leaving 8 bases not matched to a gene. The CDR3 sequence is CASSPRENRGLEQYF. The CDR3 DNA is TGTGCCAGCTCACCACGGGAAAACAGGGGGCTTGAGCAGTACTTC.

The chain joins TRBV5-4 to TRBJ2-3, with 10 bases lining up with TRBD1. The germline gives CDR1 SGHNT, CDR2 YYREEE (reference sequence). This CDR3 is 15 amino acids long. With 3 bases clipped from V and 0 bases from J, the junction kept 1 base outside the gene matches. CDR3 region: CASSSGQGSTDTQYF. The CDR3 DNA is TGTGCCAGCAGCTCGGGACAGGGGAGCACAGATACGCAGTATTTT.

In its sample, this clone was seen once. The V call is TRBV4-1, the J call TRBJ2-5; TRBD2 aligns across 13 bases. The V gene's germline CDR1 is MGHRA and CDR2 YSYEKL. Trimming took 4 bases from V and 5 from J; bases not matched to a gene: 10. This CDR3 region has 17 residues. CDR3 bases: TGCGCCAGCAGCCCGTCCACTAGCGGGGGGGCCAGGGAGACCCAGTACTTC. This translates into CASSPSTSGGARETQYF.

The chain has TRBV10-3 and TRBJ2-1, with D unresolved. CDR1 is ENHRY and CDR2 is SYGVKD in the germline V gene. Trimming shortened V by 3 bases and J by 8 bases, and 5 bases separated the two germline ends. CDR3 size: 11 residues. The CDR3 nucleotides read TGTGCCATCAGTGATCTCGATGAGCAGTTCTTC. As protein: CAISDLDEQFF.

V and J are TRBV12-5 and TRBJ2-5, with TRBD1 matching 7 bases. Germline trimming cut 5 bases from V and 0 bases from J; bases unmatched to any gene: 12. CDR1 and CDR2 from the germline V gene are LGHNT and FRNRAP. This CDR3 spans 17 amino acids. The CDR3 nucleotides are TGTGCTAGTGGTCGGAACCTGGGACAGAACCACCAAGAGACCCAGTACTTC. Encoded protein: CASGRNLGQNHQETQYF.

The chain uses TRBV5-1 and TRBJ2-3; a weak D match, TRBD2 (5 bases). Per germline, CDR1 SGHRS and CDR2 YFSETQ. Trimming removed 5 bases at V and 0 bases at J, with 16 bases between. The CDR3 spans 16 residues. The CDR3 bases are TGCGCCAGCAGGCCCCGCAGCGGCCTAAGCACAGATACGCAGTATTTT. It is translated as CASRPRSGLSTDTQYF.

The V call is TRBV20-1, the J call TRBJ2-7; D remains unclear. The CDR3 covers 10 residues. V was cut by 6 bases and J by 1 base, with 4 bases left in between. CDR1 is DFQATT, CDR2 SNEGSKA, per germline (reference sequence). The CDR3 loop is CSALSYEQYF. DNA for the CDR3: TGCAGTGCCCTATCCTACGAGCAGTACTTC.

V and J are TRBV5-4 and TRBJ2-7; D is ambiguous. V was cut by 5 bases and J by 5 bases, with 14 bases left in between. The CDR3 covers 13 residues. CDR1 SGHNT and CDR2 YYREEE come from the germline V gene (reference sequence). Here the CDR3 DNA reads TGTGCCAGCAGGGAGAATGTGGGCGACGAGCAGTACTTC. This codes for CASRENVGDEQYF.

Worth noting for this clone: Other DNA sequences in this specimen translate into the identical CDR3. This rearrangement joins TRBV9 to TRBJ2-5; 7 bases line up with TRBD2. The CDR3 covers 17 residues. The V gene's germline CDR1 is SGDLS and CDR2 YYNGEE. Trimming cost V 0 bases and J 4 bases; bases outside gene matches: 12. The CDR3 nucleotides are TGTGCCAGCAGCGTAGGAGCTAGCGGCTCGTTAGGAGAGACCCAGTACTTC. It yields the protein CASSVGASGSLGETQYF.

CDR3 bases: TGTGCCAGCAGCTTACAAGGAGCCAATGAAGCTTTCTTT. Translating gives CASSLQGANEAFF. The V and J genes are TRBV7-9 and TRBJ1-1; no definite D call. V was pared by 2 bases and J by 7 bases, with 11 bases between. The CDR3 consists of 13 residues. From germline, CDR1 is SEHNR and CDR2 FQNEAQ (reference sequence).

The rearrangement links TRBV5-6 to TRBJ2-2; D might be TRBD2 (6 bases). Germline lookup yields CDR1 SGHDT and CDR2 YYEEEE. There are 15 residues in the CDR3. The ends were cut back, 1 base at V and 1 base at J, with 8 bases in the middle. The DNA for the CDR3 is TGTGCCAGCAGCTTGCGCGGGGAGAACACCGGGGAGCTGTTTTTT. Encoded protein: CASSLRGENTGELFF.

V and J are TRBV5-4 and TRBJ1-1; D is unclear. V was cut by 5 bases and J by 0 bases, with 11 bases left in between. This CDR3 has 14 amino acids. Germline V gene data show CDR1 as SGHNT and CDR2 as YYREEE (reference sequence). CDR3 nucleotide sequence: TGTGCCAGCAGTGGGAACAGACTGAACACTGAAGCTTTCTTT. Residues: CASSGNRLNTEAFF.

A single count supports this clone. This CDR3 is missing its conserved last phenylalanine or tryptophan, likely due to a read error. It is unclear where the CDR3 begins or ends on the DNA, so no DNA is shown, and the CDR3 is as TCRdb lists it. The chain's CDR3 is CSARHEYFGL. The rearrangement uses TRBV20-1 and TRBJ2-7. Germline lookup yields CDR1 DFQATT and CDR2 SNEGSKA (reference sequence). The CDR3 is made up of 10 amino acids, end residues included.

This chain connects TRBV4-1 to TRBJ1-6; D gene ambiguous. V was trimmed by 3 bases and J by 0 bases, leaving 12 bases between them. The germline V gene encodes CDR1 MGHRA and CDR2 YSYEKL. The CDR3 has 17 residues. CDR3 sequence reads: CASSQEGISSYNSPLHF. CDR3 nucleotide sequence: TGCGCCAGCAGCCAGGAGGGAATAAGCTCCTATAATTCACCCCTCCACTTT.

Regarding this clone: Other DNA sequences in the same sample also yield this CDR3. The chain links TRBV6-5 to TRBJ2-1; 9 nucleotides line up with TRBD1. The CDR3 sequence is 14 residues long. The V gene end was trimmed by 5 bases and the J gene end by 8 bases; junction bases not matched to a gene: 7. Germline values: CDR1 MNHEY, CDR2 SVGAGI. CDR3 loop: CASSRDRGSDEQFF. In DNA, the CDR3 is TGTGCCAGCAGTCGAGACAGGGGGTCTGATGAGCAGTTCTTC.

The chain employs TRBV6-5 and TRBJ1-3; D not certain. Germline CDR1 and CDR2: MNHEY and SVGAGI. CDR3 length: 15 amino acids. The V end was cut by 6 bases, the J end by 3 bases, with 15 bases between. The CDR3 nucleotides read TGTGCCAGCAGCCGCGTAGTGGGGAATGGAAACACCATATATTTT. As protein: CASSRVVGNGNTIYF.

The rearrangement links TRBV7-2 to TRBJ2-7, with D unresolved. The ends were cut back, 2 bases at V and 9 bases at J, with 11 bases in the middle. The CDR3 totals 12 residues. The germline gives CDR1 SGHTA, CDR2 FQGNSA. CDR3 DNA sequence: TGTGCCAGCAGCTTATCCCCCTCCGGGCAGTACTTC. Amino acids: CASSLSPSGQYF. Using reference TRBV7-2 and TRBJ2-7 for the parts outside the CDR3, the full variable domain is GAGVSQSPSNKVTEKGKDVELRCDPISGHTALYWYRQSLGQGLEFLIYFQGNSAPDKSGLPSDRFSAERTGGSVSTLTIQRTQQEDSAVYLCASSLSPSGQYFGPGTRLTVT.

This clone was detected only once. CDR3 region: CASRGTGDTEAFF. CDR3 coding DNA: TGTGCCAGCAGAGGGACAGGTGACACTGAAGCTTTCTTT. The chain combines TRBV6-1 with TRBJ1-1; 8 nucleotides line up with TRBD1. Germline-derived CDR1 and CDR2 are MNHNS and SASEGT. With 6 bases clipped from V and 3 bases from J, the junction kept 3 bases outside the gene matches. The CDR3 consists of 13 residues.